This T cell receptor beta chain originates from a study of CD8+ T cells in alopecia areata. For the study at large: Tofacitinib administration to treated patients was oral, at 5 to 10 mg twice daily. Tofacitinib lasted 6 to 18 months, then 6 months off drug.

Individuals with alopecia areata gave both lesional scalp punch biopsies and peripheral blood for collection. Broader study findings: Mice showed TCR sharing more clearly than patients did, possibly owing to HLA.

cDNA reverse transcribed from extracted RNA served as the sequencing template. The assay was immunoSEQ multiplex PCR, and TCRdb's table has in-frame clones only and misses some. This table has approximately 63,000 clones, 60% appearing once. About this clone: Its specificity is unknown.

The J segment lost 8 bases and the V segment lost 4 bases, leaving 7 bases of the junction unmatched. This CDR3 contains 14 residues. The V gene's germline CDR1 is LGHNA and CDR2 YSLEER. Sequencing was performed on CD8+ T cells sorted from blood, taken at week 0. This sequence was found in a human donor with alopecia areata. The rearrangement uses TRBV4-3 and TRBJ1-4, with 7 bases matching TRBD1. The CDR3 DNA follows: TGCGCCAGCAGCCCAGGGACAGAAAGGGAAAAACTGTTTTTT. It translates to CASSPGTEREKLFF.